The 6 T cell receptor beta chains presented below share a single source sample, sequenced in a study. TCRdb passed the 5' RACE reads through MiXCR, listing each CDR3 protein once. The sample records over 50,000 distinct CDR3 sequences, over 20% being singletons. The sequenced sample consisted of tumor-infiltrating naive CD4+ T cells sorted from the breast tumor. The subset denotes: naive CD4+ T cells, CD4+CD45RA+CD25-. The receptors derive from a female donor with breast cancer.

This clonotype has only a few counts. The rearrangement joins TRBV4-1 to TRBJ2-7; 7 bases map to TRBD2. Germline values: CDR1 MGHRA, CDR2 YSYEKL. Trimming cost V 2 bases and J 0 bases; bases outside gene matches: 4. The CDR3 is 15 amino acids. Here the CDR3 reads CASSQTGTNSYEQYF. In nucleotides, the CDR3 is TGCGCCAGCAGCCAAACCGGGACTAACTCCTACGAGCAGTACTTC.

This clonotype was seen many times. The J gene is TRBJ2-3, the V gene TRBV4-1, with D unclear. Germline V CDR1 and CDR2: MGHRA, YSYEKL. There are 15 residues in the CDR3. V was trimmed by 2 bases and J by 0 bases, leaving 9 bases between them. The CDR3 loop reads CASSQQTYSTDTQYF. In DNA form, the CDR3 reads TGCGCCAGCAGCCAACAGACTTATAGCACAGATACGCAGTATTTT.

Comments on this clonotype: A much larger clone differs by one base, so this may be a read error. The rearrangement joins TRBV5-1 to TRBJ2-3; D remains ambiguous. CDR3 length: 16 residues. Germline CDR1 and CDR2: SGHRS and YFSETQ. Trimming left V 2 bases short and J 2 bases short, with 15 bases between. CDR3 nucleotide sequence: TGCGCCAGCAGCTTTTTGTGTCAGGCAATCACAGATACGCAGTATTTT. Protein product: CASSFLCQAITDTQYF.

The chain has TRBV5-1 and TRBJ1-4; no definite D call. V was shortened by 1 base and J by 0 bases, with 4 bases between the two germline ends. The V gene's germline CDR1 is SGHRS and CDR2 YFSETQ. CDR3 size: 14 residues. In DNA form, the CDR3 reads TGCGCCAGCAGCTTGAGGCCAACTAATGAAAAACTGTTTTTT. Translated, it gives CASSLRPTNEKLFF.

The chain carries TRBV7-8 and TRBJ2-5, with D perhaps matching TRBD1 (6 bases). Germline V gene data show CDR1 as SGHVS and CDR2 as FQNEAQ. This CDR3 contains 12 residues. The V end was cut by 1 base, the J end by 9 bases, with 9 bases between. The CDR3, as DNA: TGTGCCAGCAGCTTAGACCGACAGGCCCAGTACTTC. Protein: CASSLDRQAQYF.

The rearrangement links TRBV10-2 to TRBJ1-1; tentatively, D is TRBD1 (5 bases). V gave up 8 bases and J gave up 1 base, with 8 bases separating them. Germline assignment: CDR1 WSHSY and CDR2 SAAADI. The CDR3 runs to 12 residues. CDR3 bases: TGCGCCAGCCGGGACGAGAACACTGAAGCTTTCTTT. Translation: CASRDENTEAFF.